Each of the 27 T cell receptor beta chains below was sequenced from the same sample in a study of blood T cell repertoires in COVID-19. Generated by immunoSEQ multiplex PCR, the TCRdb table keeps only in-frame clones and is missing some. The sample contains 200,000 or so clones, around 80% of which appear only once. The specimen was peripheral blood. The source of these receptors is a human donor with acute or convalescent COVID-19. The donor label of this sample is uncertain.

The J gene is TRBJ1-6, the V gene TRBV27, with a weak D call TRBD1 (6 bases). CDR3 size: 17 residues. Germline CDR1 is MNHEY and CDR2 is SMNVEV (reference sequence). The ends were cut back, 0 bases at V and 5 bases at J, with 14 bases in the middle. CDR3 sequence (DNA): TGTGCCAGCAGTTTATCAGGGGGGGGAAGCGATAATTCACCCCTCCACTTT. It codes for CASSLSGGGSDNSPLHF.

The chain combines TRBV25-1 with TRBJ2-7; 10 bases are shared with TRBD2. The trim removed 4 bases at V and 6 bases at J, leaving 3 bases unmatched. This CDR3 comprises 13 residues. CDR1 is MGHDK, CDR2 SYGVNS, per germline. The CDR3 is CASSVGLASEQYF. For the CDR3, the DNA is TGTGCCAGCAGTGTGGGACTAGCGAGCGAGCAGTACTTC.

V is TRBV5-1 and J is TRBJ1-4; D not certain. The CDR3 contains 15 residues. Germline V CDR1 and CDR2: SGHRS, YFSETQ. Trimming took 2 bases from V and 3 from J, leaving 11 bases between them. The CDR3 protein is CASSFQYLPNEKLFF. The CDR3 DNA reads as TGCGCCAGCAGCTTCCAGTACCTCCCTAATGAAAAACTGTTTTTT.

The chain links TRBV28 to TRBJ2-7; D possibly corresponds to TRBD1 (5 bases). The CDR3 extends over 13 amino acids. Germline V lookup: CDR1 MDHEN, CDR2 SYDVKM. Deletions cut 5 bases from V and 5 bases from J, with 13 bases between. This chain's CDR3 is CASSPPPGNEQYF. DNA of the CDR3: TGTGCCAGCAGTCCGCCCCCAGGGAACGAGCAGTACTTC.

The V call is TRBV10-3, the J call TRBJ1-2, with 11 bases identical to TRBD1. The germline V gene encodes CDR1 ENHRY and CDR2 SYGVKD. This CDR3 spans 15 amino acids. With 2 bases clipped from V and 3 bases from J, the junction kept 2 bases outside the gene matches. The CDR3 nucleotides read TGTGCCATCAGTGAGACGGGACAGGGGGACTATGGCTACACCTTC. The encoded protein is CAISETGQGDYGYTF.

The gene calls are TRBV6-5 and TRBJ1-2; TRBD1 might be the D (6 bases). The V gene's germline CDR1 is MNHEY and CDR2 SVGAGI. CDR3 length: 12 amino acids. The V end lost 5 bases, the J end lost 4 bases, and 8 bases lay between the germline ends. The CDR3 here is CASSPGAYGYTF. The CDR3, as DNA: TGTGCCAGCAGTCCAGGGGCCTATGGCTACACCTTC.

This clone came up a few times. The V call is TRBV5-1, the J call TRBJ2-3, with D possibly being TRBD2 (7 bases). Germline values: CDR1 SGHRS, CDR2 YFSETQ. Trimming removed 2 bases at V and 3 bases at J, with 19 bases between. The CDR3 has 17 amino acids. The CDR3 loop is CASSLGLRGGWTDTQYF. The CDR3 DNA reads TGCGCCAGCAGCTTAGGCTTGAGGGGGGGATGGACAGATACGCAGTATTTT. Using reference TRBV5-1 and TRBJ2-3 for the parts outside the CDR3, the full variable domain is KAGVTQTPRYLIKTRGQQVTLSCSPISGHRSVSWYQQTPGQGLQFLFEYFSETQRNKGNFPGRFSGRQFSNSRSEMNVSTLELGDSALYLCASSLGLRGGWTDTQYFGPGTRLTVL.

In nucleotides, the CDR3 is TGTGCCAGCAGCTTGGGCCCGGGGGAGACCCAGTACTTC. Amino acids: CASSLGPGETQYF. This chain joins TRBV7-7 and TRBJ2-5, with TRBD2 as a possible D gene (5 bases). Germline V CDR1 and CDR2: SSHAT, FNYEAQ (reference sequence). Trimming removed 3 bases from V and 5 bases from J, with 10 bases in between. The length of the CDR3 is 13 residues.

Here the CDR3 DNA reads TGTGCCACCAGCAGCGTCCGGGCTAGCGGGAGGGCAGATACGCAGTATTTT. Its translation: CATSSVRASGRADTQYF. J is TRBJ2-3 and V is TRBV15, with 12 bases fitting TRBD2. Germline CDR1 LNHNV, CDR2 YYDKDF (reference sequence). V lost 3 bases and J lost 4; bases outside the gene matches: 8. The CDR3 runs to 17 residues.

J is TRBJ1-4 and V is TRBV30; D is uncertain. CDR1 is GTSNPN and CDR2 is SVGIG in the germline V gene (reference sequence). Between the trimmed V and J ends, which lost 2 bases and 14 bases, there was a span of 15 bases. This CDR3 contains 12 residues. CDR3 sequence (DNA): TGTGCCTGGAGTAAACAGAGGGCCGACCTGTTTTTT. This codes for CAWSKQRADLFF.

The chain combines TRBV3-1 (or the pseudogene TRBV3-2) with TRBJ1-6, with 9 positions matching TRBD1. Germline V gives CDR1 LGHDT, CDR2 YNNKEL (reference sequence). CDR3 length: 15 residues. V lost 4 bases to trimming and J lost 7 bases; unmatched junction nucleotides: 5. In nucleotides, the CDR3 is TGTGCCAGCAGCCCGGGGACAGGGCCCAATTCACCCCTCCACTTT. The encoded protein is CASSPGTGPNSPLHF.

CDR3 bases: TGTGCCAGCAGCTTCACCGGACTAGCGGGAGAGACCCAGTACTTC. Protein product: CASSFTGLAGETQYF. V usage is TRBV7-8 and J usage is TRBJ2-5; 11 nucleotides line up with TRBD2. After removal of 3 bases from V and 4 bases from J, the junction contained 4 bases not matched to a gene. Germline CDR1 is SGHVS and CDR2 is FQNEAQ. CDR3 length: 15 amino acids.

The count of this clone is one. The chain joins TRBV20-1 to TRBJ1-5, with D possibly TRBD1 on 6 matching bases. CDR1 is DFQATT, CDR2 SNEGSKA, per germline (reference sequence). The CDR3 extends over 15 amino acids. V lost 6 bases, J lost 0 bases, and 15 bases lay in between. CDR3 amino acids: CSASRQADSNQPQHF. CDR3 nucleotide sequence: TGCAGTGCCAGTCGACAGGCCGATAGCAATCAGCCCCAGCATTTT.

This sequence joins TRBV10-3 and TRBJ2-7; 11 nucleotides align to TRBD2. The CDR3 runs to 13 residues. Looked up from germline, CDR1 is ENHRY and CDR2 is SYGVKD. V gave up 7 bases and J gave up 9 bases; unmatched junction bases: 8. CDR3 nucleotide sequence: TGTGCCATCATGGGACTAGCGGATCAGCGGCAGTACTTC. It encodes CAIMGLADQRQYF.

The J gene is TRBJ1-3, the V gene TRBV9; 8 bases fit TRBD1. V trimming: 0 bases; J trimming: 9 bases; junction bases outside the gene matches: 8. This CDR3 spans 15 amino acids. Germline loops: CDR1 SGDLS, CDR2 YYNGEE. CDR3: CASSVEGTGIRTIYF. For the CDR3, the DNA is TGTGCCAGCAGCGTAGAGGGGACAGGTATTCGCACCATATATTTT. Full variable domain (missing parts from reference TRBV9 and TRBJ1-3): DSGVTQTPKHLITATGQRVTLRCSPRSGDLSVYWYQQSLDQGLQFLIQYYNGEERAKGNILERFSAQQFPDLHSELNLSSLELGDSALYFCASSVEGTGIRTIYFGEGSWLTVV.

This chain uses TRBV5-4 with TRBJ1-6; 9 positions match TRBD1. Trimming removed 3 bases from V and 7 bases from J; junction bases left unmatched: 5. Germline CDR1 is SGHNT and CDR2 is YYREEE (reference sequence). The CDR3 loop spans 15 amino acids. The CDR3 is CASSWGDRENSPLHF. The CDR3 region has the DNA TGTGCCAGCAGCTGGGGGGACAGGGAAAATTCACCCCTCCACTTT.

The chain couples TRBV18 to TRBJ1-2; D is ambiguous. Per the germline V gene, CDR1 is KGHSH and CDR2 is LQKENI. CDR3 length: 16 residues. The V end lost 6 bases, the J end lost 1 base, and 18 bases lay between the germline ends. CDR3 sequence (DNA): TGTGCCAGCTCCCCCGCGCCGGTACCCCTTAACTATGGCTACACCTTC. Protein: CASSPAPVPLNYGYTF.

This chain links TRBV6-5 with TRBJ2-2; D remains ambiguous. CDR3 size: 14 residues. Germline V CDR1 and CDR2: MNHEY, SVGAGI. Trimming removed 5 bases from V and 4 bases from J, with 11 bases in between. CDR3 bases: TGTGCCAGCAGTCTCCGTCCCGGCACCGGGGAGCTGTTTTTT. Translated: CASSLRPGTGELFF.

The chain carries TRBV10-3 and TRBJ1-1, with 10 bases matching TRBD1. Losses at the gene ends were 4 bases for V and 7 bases for J; bases not matched to a gene: 3. The CDR3 is 13 amino acids. In germline, CDR1 is ENHRY, CDR2 SYGVKD. The CDR3 bases are TGTGCCATCAGTGGGGGGGACAGGGGTGAAGCTTTCTTT. This encodes CAISGGDRGEAFF.

This clone was seen just once. The chain uses TRBV7-2 and TRBJ2-3, with 12 positions matching TRBD2. Germline V CDR1 and CDR2: SGHTA, FQGNSA. V lost 2 bases, J lost 5 bases, and 8 bases stayed unmatched. The CDR3 consists of 17 residues. The CDR3 region is CASSLRLAGGPEDTQYF. The DNA for the CDR3 is TGTGCCAGCAGCTTAAGGCTAGCGGGAGGGCCGGAAGATACGCAGTATTTT.

The V gene is TRBV18, the J gene TRBJ2-7, with D possibly TRBD2 on 6 matching bases. This CDR3 has 15 residues. Trimming took off 3 bases at V and 3 bases at J, with 15 bases between the two ends. Germline V gives CDR1 KGHSH, CDR2 LQKENI. CDR3 coding DNA: TGTGCCAGCTCACCGGCTGGGACTGTACTCTACGAGCAGTACTTC. It is translated as CASSPAGTVLYEQYF.

This clone was detected a few times. The chain couples TRBV5-1 to TRBJ1-2; 12 bases fit TRBD1. The CDR3 totals 15 residues. V shed 5 bases, J shed 8 bases, and the junction held 10 bases outside the gene matches. Germline V gives CDR1 SGHRS, CDR2 YFSETQ. CDR3 region: CASSTGTGGQEGYTF. As DNA, the CDR3 is TGCGCCAGCAGTACCGGGACAGGGGGCCAAGAGGGCTACACCTTC.

This chain uses TRBV6-4 with TRBJ2-1, with TRBD2 matching over 10 bases. There are 17 residues in the CDR3. Germline-derived CDR1 and CDR2 are MRHNA and SNTAGT. V trimming: 0 bases; J trimming: 2 bases; junction bases outside the gene matches: 4. The CDR3 DNA reads TGTGCCAGCAGTGACTCGAGCGGGAGGGCCCCCTACAATGAGCAGTTCTTC. It translates to CASSDSSGRAPYNEQFF.

A single count supports this clone. The CDR3 reads CASSPDSGSPRDEQFF. The CDR3 nucleotides read TGCGCCAGCAGCCCCGATAGCGGGAGCCCGAGGGATGAGCAGTTCTTC. This sequence joins TRBV5-1 and TRBJ2-1; 9 bases fit TRBD2. CDR1 and CDR2 from the germline V gene are SGHRS and YFSETQ. The CDR3 extends over 16 amino acids. The trim removed 4 bases at V and 8 bases at J, leaving 13 bases unmatched.

The chain combines TRBV4-2 with TRBJ2-5; 7 nucleotides line up with TRBD2. Germline V gives CDR1 LGHNA, CDR2 YNFKEQ. J lost 2 bases, V lost 4 bases, and 4 bases had no gene match. The CDR3 totals 14 residues. The CDR3 sequence: CASSRTSEQETQYF. DNA of the CDR3: TGTGCCAGCAGCCGCACTAGCGAACAAGAGACCCAGTACTTC.

The chain combines TRBV29-1 with TRBJ2-7, with D perhaps matching TRBD2 (5 bases). Trimming left V 3 bases short and J 2 bases short, with 17 bases between. Germline V CDR1 and CDR2: SQVTM, ANQGSEA. The CDR3 covers 15 residues. The DNA for the CDR3 is TGCAGCGTTGAGGTCCCGGGATCTAAAACCTACGAGCAGTACTTC. Protein sequence: CSVEVPGSKTYEQYF.

The chain recombines TRBV6-2 or TRBV6-3 with TRBJ2-7; 7 positions match TRBD1. The CDR3 has 14 residues. With 0 bases clipped from V and 3 bases from J, the junction kept 2 bases outside the gene matches. The V gene's germline CDR1 is MNHEY and CDR2 SVGEGT. The CDR3 DNA reads TGTGCCAGCAGTTACTCGAACAGGGGCTACGAGCAGTACTTC. Amino acids: CASSYSNRGYEQYF.